This TCR beta chain was sequenced for a study of molecular identifiers for immune sequencing clone quantification (dated 2018 in TCRdb). About the full investigation: For a replicate experiment, the RNA from either approximately 20,000 or 98,000 naive CD8 T cells was divided into five aliquots, and four of those aliquots went on to sequencing. CD8 T cells were used in a methods study to benchmark molecular-identifier clustering-based TCR repertoire sequencing (MIDCIRS) and TCR RNA copy counting.

On the study overall, not on this receptor specifically: Modeling indicated roughly 3.2 TCR RNA copies recovered per cell, compared with around 10 by digital PCR, which implies a capture efficiency of approximately 30%. The sizes of highly expanded clones could end up underestimated when identical TCR molecules share a barcode. When barcode sub-clustering was not used, chimeric consensus sequences inflated TCR diversity, with chimeras reaching as high as 47%. Even against a background of about a million naive CD8 T cells, spiked-in Jurkat TCR RNA amounting to a single cell's worth was reported to be detectable. In CMV-specific effector cells, clones with more than 20 RNA copies accounted for over 98% of molecules, whereas in naive cells such clones accounted for under 1%. The naive libraries included spiked-in Jurkat TCR RNA (10 copies' worth), and this Jurkat TCR RNA is not part of the donor repertoire.

After removal of 4 bases from V and 0 bases from J, the junction retains 10 bases not matched to a gene. From its cysteine to its phenylalanine, the CDR3 spans 18 amino acids. The read is trimmed to its CDR3 DNA, 54 bases read in frame from base 1. CDR1 and CDR2 (SGHTS, YDEGEE) derive from the germline V gene. This clonotype occurred many times. What antigen it recognizes has not been identified. No much larger clonotype is one base removed from it; base qualities were not supplied. Libraries were constructed by PCR. The sequencer listed for this sample is Illumina HiSeq 4000. Bulk TCR libraries were generated as previously described, with the TCR primers listed in Table S5 used. Purification of total RNA was performed with the Qiagen AllPrep DNA/RNA kit. Before analysis, reads from multiple sequencing runs of one library were combined. Per the authors' processing: Only reads with exact TCR constant sequence were kept, trimmed to 150 nt, and grouped by their 12-nt molecular barcodes. Reads in each barcode group were sub-clustered using a 15% Levenshtein threshold, and a quality-weighted consensus sequence was built for each RNA molecule. Non-functional sequences were filtered out, along with any lower-count sequence sitting one edit away from another sequence. On the basis of fitting two negative binomial distributions, barcode sub-clusters with fewer than 20% of the maximum read count were discarded. TCRdb trimmed public reads at Q25 via fastp, called clones via MiXCR and kept in-frame beta chains. All rows with the same CDR3 protein become a single entry with the most common DNA and genes. It is TCRdb's table, rather than the study itself, that gives the V and J calls and clone size. This sample has around 54,000 distinct CDR3 sequences in its table, and almost 25% of those were observed once. The top ten clones comprise under 2% of the sample.

Libraries of naive CD8 T cells were generated from roughly 21,000 to 960,000 sorted cells, with 10%, 30% or 50% of the purified RNA used. Naive CD8 T cells, defined as CD8+CD4-CCR7+CD45RA+, were FACS-sorted into RLT Plus buffer on a BD FACSAria II. Roughly nine TCR copies' worth of Jurkat RNA were spiked into about 20,000-1,100,000 naive CD8 T cell samples to test detection sensitivity. Enrichment of CD8 T cells was performed with RosetteSep CD8+ T Cell Enrichment Cocktail and Ficoll-Paque, after which ACK red cell lysis was carried out. The sequence derives from a human donor in good health. Some libraries in this study had Jurkat cell RNA spiked in. The V gene is TRBV5-8 and the J gene is TRBJ2-5; the junction holds 12 bases that match TRBD2. Sequencing was performed on naive CD8+ T cells from blood, with Jurkat cell RNA spiked in. In the paper's terms, the cell subset or site label means: FACS-sorted CD8+CD4-CCR7+CD45RA+ naive T cells. The DNA sequence is as follows: TGTGCCAGCAGCGGACTAACTAGCGGGGGGACCAACCAAGAGACCCAGTACTTC. It codes for CASSGLTSGGTNQETQYF.